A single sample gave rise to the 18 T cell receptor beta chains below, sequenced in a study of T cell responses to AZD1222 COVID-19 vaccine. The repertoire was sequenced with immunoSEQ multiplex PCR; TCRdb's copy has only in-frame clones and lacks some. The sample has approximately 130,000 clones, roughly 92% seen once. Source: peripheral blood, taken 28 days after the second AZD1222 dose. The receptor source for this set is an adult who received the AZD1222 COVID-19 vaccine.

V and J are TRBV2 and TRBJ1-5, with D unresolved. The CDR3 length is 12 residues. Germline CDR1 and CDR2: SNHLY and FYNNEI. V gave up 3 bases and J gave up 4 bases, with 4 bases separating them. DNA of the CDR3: TGTGCCAGCAGTGATTGGAATCAGCCCCAGCATTTT. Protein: CASSDWNQPQHF.

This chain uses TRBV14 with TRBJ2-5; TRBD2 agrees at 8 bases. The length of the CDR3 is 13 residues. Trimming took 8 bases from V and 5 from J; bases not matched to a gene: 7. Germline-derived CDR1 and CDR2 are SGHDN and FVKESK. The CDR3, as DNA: TGTGCCAGCTCAGGAGCGGGGGTGGAGACCCAGTACTTC. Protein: CASSGAGVETQYF.

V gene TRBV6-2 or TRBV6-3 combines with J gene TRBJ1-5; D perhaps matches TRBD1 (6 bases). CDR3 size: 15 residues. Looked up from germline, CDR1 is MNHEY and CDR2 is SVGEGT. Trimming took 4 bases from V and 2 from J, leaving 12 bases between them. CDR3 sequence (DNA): TGTGCCAGCAGTTCAGGGGCAGGGGGCAATCAGCCCCAGCATTTT. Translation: CASSSGAGGNQPQHF.

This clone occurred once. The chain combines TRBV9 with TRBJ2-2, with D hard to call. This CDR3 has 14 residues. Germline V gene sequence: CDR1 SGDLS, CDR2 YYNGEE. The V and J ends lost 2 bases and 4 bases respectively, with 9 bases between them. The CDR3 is CASSVRMGTGELFF. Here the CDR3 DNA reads TGTGCCAGCAGCGTCCGTATGGGCACCGGGGAGCTGTTTTTT.

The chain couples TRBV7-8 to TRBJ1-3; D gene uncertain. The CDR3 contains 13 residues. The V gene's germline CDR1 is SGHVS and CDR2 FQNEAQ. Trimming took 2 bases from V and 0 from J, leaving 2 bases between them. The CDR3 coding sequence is TGTGCCAGCAGCTTAAGCTCTGGAAACACCATATATTTT. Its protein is CASSLSSGNTIYF.

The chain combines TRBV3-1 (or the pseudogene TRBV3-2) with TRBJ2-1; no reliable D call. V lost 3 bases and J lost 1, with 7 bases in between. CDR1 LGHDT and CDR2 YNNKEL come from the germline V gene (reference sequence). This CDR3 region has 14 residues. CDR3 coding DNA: TGTGCCAGCAGCCACCCTCATTCCTACAATGAGCAGTTCTTC. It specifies CASSHPHSYNEQFF.

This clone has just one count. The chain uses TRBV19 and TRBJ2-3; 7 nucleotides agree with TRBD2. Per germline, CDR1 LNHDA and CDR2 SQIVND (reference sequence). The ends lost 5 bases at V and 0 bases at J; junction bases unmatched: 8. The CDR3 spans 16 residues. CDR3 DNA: TGTGCCAGTAGTTCAAAGGGACTACCTAGCACAGATACGCAGTATTTT. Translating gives CASSSKGLPSTDTQYF.

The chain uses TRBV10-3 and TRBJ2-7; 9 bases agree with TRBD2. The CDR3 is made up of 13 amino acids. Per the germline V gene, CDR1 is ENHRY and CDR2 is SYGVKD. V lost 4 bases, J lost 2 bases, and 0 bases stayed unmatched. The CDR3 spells CAISGGGAYEQYF. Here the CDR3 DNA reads TGTGCCATCAGTGGCGGGGGGGCCTACGAGCAGTACTTC.

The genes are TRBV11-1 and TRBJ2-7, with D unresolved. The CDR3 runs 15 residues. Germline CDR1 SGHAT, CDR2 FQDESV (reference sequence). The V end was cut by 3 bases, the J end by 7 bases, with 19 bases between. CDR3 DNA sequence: TGTGCCAGCAGCTTCTCCGATTCACCCCTGGGAGAGCAGTACTTC. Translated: CASSFSDSPLGEQYF.

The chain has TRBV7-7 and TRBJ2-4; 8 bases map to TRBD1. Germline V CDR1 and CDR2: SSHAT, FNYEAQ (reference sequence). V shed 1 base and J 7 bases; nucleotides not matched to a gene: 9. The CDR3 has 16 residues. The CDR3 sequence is CASSLGGQDPPNIQYF. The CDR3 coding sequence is TGTGCCAGCAGCTTAGGGGGACAGGATCCCCCGAACATTCAGTACTTC. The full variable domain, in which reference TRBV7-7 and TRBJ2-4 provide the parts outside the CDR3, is GAGVSQSPRYKVTKRGQDVTLRCDPISSHATLYWYQQALGQGPEFLTYFNYEAQPDKSGLPSDRFSAERPEGSISTLTIQRTEQRDSAMYRCASSLGGQDPPNIQYFGAGTRLSVL.

DNA for the CDR3: TGCGCCAGCAGCTTGGGCGGCCCCCCTAACTACGAGCAGTACTTC. Protein product: CASSLGGPPNYEQYF. The gene calls are TRBV5-1 and TRBJ2-7; no clear D. V lost 0 bases and J lost 3, with 13 bases in between. CDR1 is SGHRS and CDR2 is YFSETQ in the germline V gene. The CDR3 runs 15 residues.

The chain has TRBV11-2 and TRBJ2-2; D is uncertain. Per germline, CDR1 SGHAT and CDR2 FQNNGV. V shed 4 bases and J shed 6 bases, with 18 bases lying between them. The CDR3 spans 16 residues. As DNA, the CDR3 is TGTGCCAGCAGCTCCACCCTCCGAGGCACGGCCGGGGAGCTGTTTTTT. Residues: CASSSTLRGTAGELFF.

The CDR3 is CASSFGGLNTEAFF. In DNA form, the CDR3 reads TGTGCCAGCAGCTTCGGGGGCCTGAACACTGAAGCTTTCTTT. V and J are TRBV7-9 and TRBJ1-1; TRBD1 might be the D (6 bases). Germline assignment: CDR1 SEHNR and CDR2 FQNEAQ (reference sequence). The CDR3 extends over 14 amino acids. Deletions cut 3 bases from V and 0 bases from J, with 8 bases between. Variable domain in full (rest from reference TRBV7-9 and TRBJ1-1): DTGVSQNPRHKITKRGQNVTFRCDPISEHNRLYWYRQTLGQGPEFLTYFQNEAQLEKSRLLSDRFSAERPKGSFSTLEIQRTEQGDSAMYLCASSFGGLNTEAFFGQGTRLTVV.

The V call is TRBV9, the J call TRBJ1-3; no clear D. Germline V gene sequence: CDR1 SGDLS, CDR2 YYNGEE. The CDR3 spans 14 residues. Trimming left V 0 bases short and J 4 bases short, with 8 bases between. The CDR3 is CASSVEVEGNTIYF. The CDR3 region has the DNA TGTGCCAGCAGCGTAGAGGTGGAAGGAAACACCATATATTTT.

The CDR3 nucleotides are TGTGCCAGCAGCCATGGGGTAGCGGGAGAGAGGGAGACCCAGTACTTC. This translates into CASSHGVAGERETQYF. This chain uses TRBV3-1 (or the pseudogene TRBV3-2) with TRBJ2-5; TRBD2 matches at 9 bases. CDR1 LGHDT and CDR2 YNNKEL come from the germline V gene (reference sequence). The CDR3 spans 16 residues. V was clipped by 3 bases and J by 5 bases; unmatched bases: 10.

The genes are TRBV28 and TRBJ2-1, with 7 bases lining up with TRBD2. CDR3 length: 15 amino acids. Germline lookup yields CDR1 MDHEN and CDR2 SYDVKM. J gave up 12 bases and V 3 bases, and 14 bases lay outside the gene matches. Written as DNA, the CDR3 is TGTGCCAGCAGTTTCCTCCGCACCTCTAGCGGATCGCAGTTCTTC. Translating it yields CASSFLRTSSGSQFF.

The CDR3 nucleotides read TGTGCCAGTAGTATAGGACCCAATCAGCCCCAGCATTTT. Amino acids: CASSIGPNQPQHF. The chain is built from TRBV19 and TRBJ1-5; D is unclear. The V gene lost 1 base and the J gene lost 3 bases, with 4 bases spanning the gap. Per germline, CDR1 LNHDA and CDR2 SQIVND (reference sequence). The CDR3 runs to 13 residues.

CDR3 in DNA: TGTGCCAGCACTATGGACAGGGTGGGACTTAATGAAAAACTGTTTTTT. Its protein product is CASTMDRVGLNEKLFF. The chain combines TRBV2 with TRBJ1-4, with 8 nucleotides matching TRBD1. The length of the CDR3 is 16 residues. Germline-derived CDR1 and CDR2 are SNHLY and FYNNEI. The J segment lost 4 bases and the V segment lost 7 bases, leaving 11 bases of the junction unmatched.